This note documents a single T cell receptor (beta chain) sequence. Looked up from germline, CDR1 is SGHNT and CDR2 is YYREEE (reference sequence). The CDR3 consists of 16 residues. Losses at the gene ends were 3 bases for V and 0 bases for J; bases not matched to a gene: 7. Profiling relied on immunoSEQ multiplex PCR, and the TCRdb table lists in-frame clones only, not all of them. The repertoire has approximately 110,000 clones, around 89% of them found once; the top ten carry about 6.5%. The source of the sample is a study of T cell responses to AZD1222 COVID-19 vaccine. This clonotype was sampled from an adult who received the AZD1222 COVID-19 vaccine. The chain carries TRBV5-4 and TRBJ1-1; 8 bases map to TRBD1. Sample: peripheral blood, taken 28 days after the second AZD1222 dose. For the CDR3, the DNA is TGTGCCAGCAGCTCCGGACAGGGTCTTCTGAACACTGAAGCTTTCTTT. Its protein is CASSSGQGLLNTEAFF.